This T cell receptor beta chain derives from a study of brain T cells in children with intractable seizures. Notes on the study in general: Only CDR3 sequence similarity suggested viral specificity, without known HCMV serostatus. Pre-surgery blood may have been undersampled, hiding some clones.

Stated time point: blood from clinic visit 5 months post-surgery; TSC patient then seizure free. Patients received at least one anti-epileptic drug before surgery. Points on this clone: Its antigen is not identified.

Assay used: immunoSEQ multiplex PCR; TCRdb lists only in-frame clones, some missing. The table lists about 340,000 clones, approximately 93% of them singletons. J was trimmed by 4 bases and V by 0 bases; bases with no gene match: 3. This CDR3 has 15 amino acids. Germline assignment: CDR1 SGDLS and CDR2 YYNGEE. The chain employs TRBV9 and TRBJ1-2; 10 positions match TRBD1. The sequence came from a boy under two years old with tuberous sclerosis and intractable seizures. The sequencing here drew on peripheral blood, taken more than 4 months after surgery. In DNA form, the CDR3 reads TGTGCCAGCAGCGTAGAGGGGGACAGGGGCTATGGCTACACCTTC. This sequence encodes CASSVEGDRGYGYTF.